This entry lists 19 T cell receptor beta chains sequenced from one sample in a study of T cell repertoires in cytomegalovirus infection. Their antigens are not known. Each CDR3 protein is one row after TCRdb ran MiXCR on the reads. The sample contains roughly 500,000 distinct CDR3 sequences, 33% of which appear only once. The sample was cultured PBMCs, taken from culture after CMV antigen stimulation. These receptors all stem from a human donor in good health (CMV status not recorded). Some clones in this sample may be carry-over from other donors' samples.

This clonotype came up many times. The chain recombines TRBV7-2 with TRBJ1-1, with no clear D. Trimming cost V 7 bases and J 2 bases, with 14 bases left between them. The CDR3 spans 14 residues. The germline V gene has CDR1 SGHTA and CDR2 FQGNSA. This CDR3 reads CASIPRNGNTEAFF. The CDR3, as DNA: TGTGCCAGCATCCCACGTAATGGAAACACTGAAGCTTTCTTT.

This clonotype was detected only a few times. V gene TRBV25-1 combines with J gene TRBJ2-3; TRBD2 aligns across 9 bases. Germline loops: CDR1 MGHDK, CDR2 SYGVNS. The CDR3 is 18 residues long. Trimming took 2 bases from V and 2 from J; bases not matched to a gene: 11. CDR3 loop: CASSEEVSGSQDTDTQYF. CDR3 nucleotide sequence: TGTGCCAGCAGTGAAGAGGTTAGCGGGAGTCAGGACACAGATACGCAGTATTTT.

The chain joins TRBV20-1 to TRBJ2-5; 12 nucleotides align to TRBD2. The CDR3 runs 15 residues. V was clipped by 5 bases and J by 5 bases; unmatched bases: 9. Germline V gene lookup returns CDR1 DFQATT and CDR2 SNEGSKA (reference sequence). The CDR3 protein is CSAQETLAGGETQYF. As DNA, the CDR3 is TGCAGTGCTCAAGAAACGCTAGCGGGAGGGGAGACCCAGTACTTC.

The chain uses TRBV20-1 and TRBJ2-7; D may be TRBD1 (5 bases). The CDR3 totals 13 residues. Germline V gives CDR1 DFQATT, CDR2 SNEGSKA (reference sequence). Trimming pared 5 bases from V and 2 bases from J, leaving 13 bases between. Written as DNA, the CDR3 is TGCAGTGCTGCCCCCAGGGCCCCCTACGAGCAGTACTTC. Translation gives CSAAPRAPYEQYF.

Only a few counts were recorded for this clonotype. The chain uses TRBV11-3 and TRBJ2-2; 8 nucleotides agree with TRBD1. The CDR3 covers 15 residues. Per germline, CDR1 SGHNT and CDR2 YENEEA. V shed 5 bases and J 3 bases; nucleotides not matched to a gene: 5. The CDR3 is CASSPRQGYTGELFF. DNA of the CDR3: TGTGCCAGCAGCCCACGACAGGGGTACACCGGGGAGCTGTTTTTT.

The gene calls are TRBV19 and TRBJ1-1, with D perhaps TRBD1 (5 bases). Trimming cost V 2 bases and J 3 bases, with 10 bases left between them. The germline gives CDR1 LNHDA, CDR2 SQIVND (reference sequence). CDR3 length: 14 residues. This CDR3 is CASSIKRGDTEAFF. CDR3 bases: TGTGCCAGTAGTATAAAAAGAGGGGACACTGAAGCTTTCTTT.

The J gene is TRBJ1-1, the V gene TRBV11-2, with no clear D. Between the trimmed V and J ends, which lost 5 bases and 4 bases, there was a span of 11 bases. Germline V lookup: CDR1 SGHAT, CDR2 FQNNGV. The CDR3 loop spans 13 amino acids. The CDR3 DNA reads as TGTGCCAGCAGCCCTGGTGGGCCCACTGAAGCTTTCTTT. Translation: CASSPGGPTEAFF.

This clonotype appeared a few times. The chain has TRBV11-2 and TRBJ1-1, with D perhaps matching TRBD1 (5 bases). V lost 7 bases and J lost 4, with 22 bases in between. CDR1 SGHAT and CDR2 FQNNGV come from the germline V gene. The length of the CDR3 is 16 residues. The CDR3, as DNA: TGTGCCAGCACCAATGGAAGGGGCTTACGGGTCACTGAAGCTTTCTTT. The encoded protein is CASTNGRGLRVTEAFF.

This clonotype was observed a handful of times. The chain is built from TRBV7-2 and TRBJ1-5; 7 nucleotides line up with TRBD1. CDR1 is SGHTA, CDR2 FQGNSA, per germline. The ends lost 5 bases at V and 7 bases at J; junction bases unmatched: 14. The CDR3 is made up of 16 amino acids. This CDR3 is CASSPQTGNRGQPQHF. The CDR3 bases are TGTGCCAGCAGCCCTCAGACAGGGAACCGCGGCCAGCCCCAGCATTTT.

As concerns this clonotype: No conserved phenylalanine or tryptophan ends this CDR3, so it is likely a read error. This chain uses TRBV7-8 with TRBJ2-5; 8 nucleotides match TRBD2. The length of the CDR3 is 15 residues. The trim removed 8 bases at V and 5 bases at J, leaving 13 bases unmatched. Germline CDR1 reads SGHVS; CDR2 reads FQNEAQ. CDR3: CASCTPGLAKETQYY. CDR3 bases: TGTGCCAGCTGCACCCCCGGACTAGCCAAGGAGACCCAGTACTAC.

V and J are TRBV27 and TRBJ1-5, with no clear D. The germline CDR1 and CDR2 sequences are MNHEY and SMNVEV (reference sequence). V lost 6 bases, J lost 6 bases, and 12 bases lay in between. There are 13 residues in the CDR3. The CDR3 sequence: CASSLTNGQPQHF. CDR3 nucleotide sequence: TGTGCCAGCAGCCTTACCAACGGTCAGCCCCAGCATTTT.

This rearrangement joins TRBV24-1 to TRBJ2-1, with 9 bases lining up with TRBD2. CDR1 and CDR2 from the germline V gene are KGHDR and SFDVKD. This CDR3 contains 14 residues. J gave up 5 bases and V 9 bases, and 7 bases lay outside the gene matches. This CDR3 reads CATALAGTHNEQFF. CDR3 coding DNA: TGTGCCACCGCCCTAGCGGGAACCCACAATGAGCAGTTCTTC.

V gene TRBV12-3 or TRBV12-4 combines with J gene TRBJ1-4; 10 positions match TRBD1. This CDR3 region has 15 residues. Trimming removed 1 base from V and 7 bases from J; junction bases left unmatched: 3. This chain's CDR3 is CASSLGTGGAEKLFF. The CDR3 coding sequence is TGTGCCAGCAGTTTAGGGACAGGGGGAGCTGAAAAACTGTTTTTT.

This clonotype has at least ten counts. This rearrangement joins TRBV13 to TRBJ2-3; D gene ambiguous. CDR3 length equals 13 residues. V was cut by 5 bases and J by 6 bases, with 12 bases left in between. Germline V CDR1 and CDR2: PRHDT, FYEKMQ (reference sequence). This CDR3 is CASSPPLADTQYF. In DNA form, the CDR3 reads TGTGCCAGCAGCCCCCCGCTGGCGGATACGCAGTATTTT. The complete variable domain, with remaining parts taken from reference TRBV13 and TRBJ2-3, reads AAGVIQSPRHLIKEKRETATLKCYPIPRHDTVYWYQQGPGQDPQFLISFYEKMQSDKGSIPDRFSAQQFSDYHSELNMSSLELGDSALYFCASSPPLADTQYFGPGTRLTVL.

This clonotype was seen a few times. The chain recombines TRBV7-2 with TRBJ2-3; D possibly matches TRBD1 or TRBD2 (6 bases each). V was shortened by 9 bases and J by 3 bases, with 13 bases between the two germline ends. There are 13 residues in the CDR3. Germline assignment: CDR1 SGHTA and CDR2 FQGNSA. CDR3 residues: CASGGLATDTQYF. CDR3 bases: TGTGCCAGTGGGGGGCTAGCGACAGATACGCAGTATTTT.

In this sample, this clonotype turned up a few times. The rearrangement links TRBV4-3 to TRBJ2-3; D possibly corresponds to TRBD2 (5 bases). Germline CDR1 and CDR2: LGHNA and YSLEER. The CDR3 runs 16 residues. V dropped 3 bases and J dropped 1 base, with 14 bases sitting between them. The CDR3: CASSHPVLAGTDTQYF. DNA of the CDR3: TGCGCCAGCAGCCACCCCGTCCTAGCCGGCACAGATACGCAGTATTTT.

This clonotype was found a few times. The J gene is TRBJ2-3, the V gene TRBV7-8, with TRBD2 as a possible D gene (6 bases). The CDR3 length is 15 residues. Germline assignment: CDR1 SGHVS and CDR2 FQNEAQ. Trimming cost V 0 bases and J 5 bases, with 12 bases left between them. The CDR3 reads CASSLAPGDKDTQYF. In nucleotides, the CDR3 is TGTGCCAGCAGCTTAGCCCCGGGGGATAAAGATACGCAGTATTTT.

This chain joins TRBV7-9 and TRBJ1-1, with D uncertain. CDR1 is SEHNR and CDR2 is FQNEAQ in the germline V gene (reference sequence). The germline V and J ends were trimmed by 5 bases and 6 bases, with 13 bases remaining between them. CDR3 size: 13 residues. The DNA of the CDR3 is TGTGCCAGCAGCCGCAAGGGTGGGTCTGAAGCTTTCTTT. It translates to CASSRKGGSEAFF.

This clonotype was counted once. The chain couples TRBV11-2 to TRBJ2-2; D gene ambiguous. CDR1 and CDR2 from the germline V gene are SGHAT and FQNNGV. The CDR3 is 11 residues long. The germline V and J ends were trimmed by 5 bases and 8 bases, with 6 bases remaining between them. The CDR3 sequence is CASSGEGELFF. Written as DNA, the CDR3 is TGTGCCAGCAGCGGCGAGGGGGAGCTGTTTTTT.